The T cell receptor (beta chain) under discussion was sequenced for a study of identical twins. TCRdb itself ran the 5' RACE reads through MiXCR, one entry per CDR3 protein. The sample contains more than 1.5 million distinct CDR3 sequences, less than 35% of which appear only once. The CDR3 has 14 amino acids. Germline CDR1 MGHRA, CDR2 YSYEKL. Trimming took 4 bases from V and 2 from J, leaving 9 bases between them. Findings and limits, study-wide: Monozygotic twins shared more out-of-frame TCR alpha than recombination models predicted. In cord blood, abundant beta clonotypes had fewer insertions; memory showed no trend.

This clonotype was observed a handful of times. Its matching antigen is unknown. The V call is TRBV4-1, the J call TRBJ2-4, with unresolved D. Source material: cord blood. This TCR was recovered from a newborn girl in good health. The CDR3 nucleotides are TGCGCCAGCAGCCCAACCATATCCAAAAACATTCAGTACTTC. Translated: CASSPTISKNIQYF.